These 27 T cell receptor beta chains were sequenced from one sample in a study of T cell repertoires in ileal Crohn's disease (dated by TCRdb to between 2017 and 2020). To prepare the library, the immunoSEQ multiplex PCR assay was applied. Not all clones reach the TCRdb copy of this immuneACCESS table, which keeps in-frame sequences only. Checked studies attribute under half of the gap to unresolved V genes and leave the rest unexplained. In all, the sample holds around 8,000 clones, and 60% to 85% of those were seen once. The ten most abundant clones make up approximately 8.4% of the sample. Sequencing used ileal tissue. Source of these receptors: an adult with Crohn's disease.

This clone qualifies as medium-sized (0.01 to 0.1%). This chain joins TRBV14 and TRBJ1-1; perhaps TRBD1 as D (6 bases). This CDR3 spans 14 amino acids. Trimming cost V 5 bases and J 6 bases, with 16 bases left between them. From germline, CDR1 is SGHDN and CDR2 FVKESK. CDR3: CASSNHQQGPEAFF. CDR3 DNA: TGTGCCAGCAGCAACCACCAACAGGGCCCTGAAGCTTTCTTT.

The genes are TRBV5-6 and TRBJ2-7; 12 nucleotides agree with TRBD1. After removal of 6 bases from V and 4 bases from J, the junction contained 5 bases not matched to a gene. This CDR3 comprises 14 residues. Per germline, CDR1 SGHDT and CDR2 YYEEEE. In DNA, the CDR3 is TGTGCCAGCACCAGGGACAGGGGGCTGTACGAGCAGTACTTC. Translation gives CASTRDRGLYEQYF.

The genes are TRBV5-1 and TRBJ2-3; D possibly corresponds to TRBD1 (6 bases). The CDR3 contains 15 residues. Deletions cut 2 bases from V and 2 bases from J, with 12 bases between. Germline loops: CDR1 SGHRS, CDR2 YFSETQ. CDR3 bases: TGCGCCAGCAGCTTTGGGGGCGACCTCACAGATACGCAGTATTTT. The encoded protein is CASSFGGDLTDTQYF.

This chain joins TRBV7-3 and TRBJ2-2, with D maybe TRBD1 (5 bases). CDR1 is SGHTA, CDR2 FQGTGA, per germline. V shed 6 bases and J shed 6 bases, with 11 bases lying between them. The CDR3 covers 13 residues. The DNA of the CDR3 is TGTGCCAGCAGACAAGCAGGGCCCGGGGAGCTGTTTTTT. Its translation: CASRQAGPGELFF.

In this sample, this clone is large. This CDR3 is CASSAGSDSGNTIYF. The CDR3 DNA reads as TGTGCCAGCAGTGCCGGGTCGGACTCTGGAAACACCATATATTTT. V usage is TRBV2 and J usage is TRBJ1-3; D is undetermined. The CDR3 consists of 15 residues. Per the germline V gene, CDR1 is SNHLY and CDR2 is FYNNEI. Trimming removed 4 bases from V and 0 bases from J, with 10 bases in between.

In DNA, the CDR3 is TGCGCCAGCAGGGGGGACTTGGGCACAGATACGCAGTATTTT. As protein: CASRGDLGTDTQYF. V and J are TRBV5-1 and TRBJ2-3; tentative D call: TRBD2 (6 bases). Germline V lookup: CDR1 SGHRS, CDR2 YFSETQ. The CDR3 loop spans 14 amino acids. V was trimmed by 5 bases and J by 1 base, leaving 11 bases between them.

There are a few counts of this clone. The chain recombines TRBV15 with TRBJ2-5; 11 bases match TRBD2. Germline V gene data show CDR1 as LNHNV and CDR2 as YYDKDF (reference sequence). This CDR3 spans 16 amino acids. The V and J ends lost 3 bases and 2 bases, in that order; junction bases with no gene match: 5. CDR3 protein: CATSRQTSGEQETQYF. The CDR3 DNA reads TGTGCCACCAGCAGGCAGACTAGCGGGGAACAAGAGACCCAGTACTTC.

The chain recombines TRBV2 with TRBJ1-2; TRBD1 aligns across 9 bases. Germline assignment: CDR1 SNHLY and CDR2 FYNNEI. The CDR3 runs 14 residues. Germline trimming cut 8 bases from V and 7 bases from J; bases unmatched to any gene: 11. For the CDR3, the DNA is TGTGCCAGCGGTACAGGGGGCCTGCTAGGTGGCTACACCTTC. It translates to CASGTGGLLGGYTF.

The chain is built from TRBV9 and TRBJ2-7; the D gene is possibly TRBD2 (6 bases). Trimming stripped 3 bases from V and 3 bases from J, with 13 bases between. CDR3 length equals 14 residues. CDR1 SGDLS and CDR2 YYNGEE come from the germline V gene. CDR3 protein: CASSADWRVYEQYF. For the CDR3, the DNA is TGTGCCAGCAGCGCGGACTGGAGGGTCTACGAGCAGTACTTC. Variable domain in full (rest from reference TRBV9 and TRBJ2-7): DSGVTQTPKHLITATGQRVTLRCSPRSGDLSVYWYQQSLDQGLQFLIQYYNGEERAKGNILERFSAQQFPDLHSELNLSSLELGDSALYFCASSADWRVYEQYFGPGTRLTVT.

This chain joins TRBV18 and TRBJ1-5; D perhaps matches TRBD1 (5 bases). This CDR3 spans 16 amino acids. V was pared by 3 bases and J by 3 bases, with 15 bases between. CDR1 KGHSH and CDR2 LQKENI come from the germline V gene. The CDR3 DNA reads as TGTGCCAGCTCACCGAGGCGGCCGGGGGACAATCAGCCCCAGCATTTT. This translates into CASSPRRPGDNQPQHF.

This chain joins TRBV10-2 and TRBJ2-5; TRBD1 agrees at 12 bases. CDR1 and CDR2 (germline): WSHSY, SAAADI. J lost 1 base, V lost 4 bases, and 7 bases had no gene match. The CDR3 covers 17 residues. DNA for the CDR3: TGCGCCAGCAGTGCCGGGACAGGGGGCATAGGCCAAGAGACCCAGTACTTC. Its protein is CASSAGTGGIGQETQYF.

This rearrangement joins TRBV27 to TRBJ1-1, with D maybe TRBD1 (6 bases). In germline, CDR1 is MNHEY, CDR2 SMNVEV (reference sequence). Trimming cost V 6 bases and J 7 bases, with 18 bases left between them. CDR3 length: 14 amino acids. This CDR3 is CASRGRTGLNEAFF. The CDR3 nucleotides are TGTGCCAGCAGGGGAAGAACAGGGTTAAATGAAGCTTTCTTT.

The chain carries TRBV4-3 and TRBJ2-7; the D gene is possibly TRBD1 (6 bases). The CDR3 consists of 14 residues. The germline V gene has CDR1 LGHNA and CDR2 YSLEER. V lost 0 bases and J 4 bases, leaving 10 bases between the germline ends. As DNA, the CDR3 is TGCGCCAGCAGCCAAGATCTTACAGGGTACGAGCAGTACTTC. The encoded protein is CASSQDLTGYEQYF.

The chain links TRBV28 to TRBJ1-6; D is undetermined. CDR1 MDHEN and CDR2 SYDVKM come from the germline V gene. With 6 bases removed from V and 13 bases from J, the gap between germline ends came to 10 bases. The CDR3 runs to 11 residues. The CDR3 DNA follows: TGTGCCAGCAGCTCCGGGGTCCCCCTCCACTTT. Amino acids: CASSSGVPLHF. The full variable domain, rest sourced from reference TRBV28 and TRBJ1-6, is DVKVTQSSRYLVKRTGEKVFLECVQDMDHENMFWYRQDPGLGLRLIYFSYDVKMKEKGDIPEGYSVSREKKERFSLILESASTNQTSMYLCASSSGVPLHFGNGTRLTVT.

This clone was seen a single time. The chain is built from TRBV7-2 and TRBJ2-7; TRBD1 agrees at 8 bases. The germline V gene encodes CDR1 SGHTA and CDR2 FQGNSA. This CDR3 has 14 amino acids. The V and J ends lost 5 bases and 3 bases, in that order; junction bases with no gene match: 6. CDR3 sequence reads: CASSPGQGYYEQYF. The CDR3 DNA is TGTGCCAGCAGCCCAGGACAGGGATACTACGAGCAGTACTTC.

The chain uses TRBV6-1 and TRBJ2-4, with D possibly being TRBD2 (7 bases). The germline V and J ends were trimmed by 2 bases and 7 bases, with 12 bases remaining between them. The CDR3 length is 14 residues. Per germline, CDR1 MNHNS and CDR2 SASEGT. CDR3 nucleotides: TGTGCCAGCAGTGAAAGTGGGGGGGCCAACATTCAGTACTTC. Encoded protein: CASSESGGANIQYF.

The chain has TRBV30 and TRBJ2-2; possibly TRBD2 for D (6 bases). CDR3 size: 15 residues. V lost 0 bases and J 7 bases, leaving 15 bases between the germline ends. Germline CDR1 is GTSNPN and CDR2 is SVGIG (reference sequence). Here the CDR3 DNA reads TGTGCCTGGAGTGTACGGAGGGCGGTTCTCGGGGAGCTGTTTTTT. It translates to CAWSVRRAVLGELFF.

DNA of the CDR3: TGTGCCAGTAGTAGGACTAGCGGGGTAACGGCGTTCAATGAGCAGTTCTTC. It yields the protein CASSRTSGVTAFNEQFF. The rearrangement uses TRBV19 and TRBJ2-1, with 12 bases fitting TRBD2. CDR1 and CDR2 from the germline V gene are LNHDA and SQIVND (reference sequence). The CDR3 spans 17 residues. V lost 4 bases and J lost 6; bases outside the gene matches: 10.

As regards this clone: Different DNA sequences within this sample yield the same CDR3. The chain couples TRBV11-2 to TRBJ1-1; tentative D call: TRBD1 (6 bases). Germline loops: CDR1 SGHAT, CDR2 FQNNGV. CDR3 length equals 15 residues. Trimming removed 2 bases from V and 1 base from J, with 11 bases in between. CDR3 DNA sequence: TGTGCCAGCAGCTTAACGGGGGGCTCGAACACTGAAGCTTTCTTT. Protein sequence: CASSLTGGSNTEAFF. Together with reference TRBV11-2 and TRBJ1-1, the CDR3 gives the full variable domain: EAGVAQSPRYKIIEKRQSVAFWCNPISGHATLYWYQQILGQGPKLLIQFQNNGVVDDSQLPKDRFSAERLKGVDSTLKIQPAKLEDSAVYLCASSLTGGSNTEAFFGQGTRLTVV.

The chain couples TRBV5-1 to TRBJ1-5; D gene uncertain. V lost 0 bases and J lost 0, with 7 bases in between. CDR1 is SGHRS and CDR2 is YFSETQ in the germline V gene. The CDR3 totals 15 residues. CDR3 in amino acids: CASSLGLNSNQPQHF. The CDR3 DNA sequence: TGCGCCAGCAGCTTGGGGCTCAATAGCAATCAGCCCCAGCATTTT.

The chain has TRBV2 and TRBJ2-5; D might be TRBD2 (5 bases). CDR3 size: 17 residues. Deletions cut 1 base from V and 5 bases from J, with 20 bases between. Per germline, CDR1 SNHLY and CDR2 FYNNEI. The CDR3 sequence: CASSEERELGLTETQYF. DNA for the CDR3: TGTGCCAGCAGTGAAGAGAGGGAACTGGGATTAACGGAGACCCAGTACTTC.

The chain joins TRBV7-6 to TRBJ2-7, with no clear D. CDR1 is SGHVS and CDR2 is FNYEAQ in the germline V gene. This CDR3 has 13 residues. Trimming removed 5 bases from V and 5 bases from J, with 13 bases in between. DNA of the CDR3: TGTGCCAGCAGCCCTAACGGTCAGGACGAGCAGTACTTC. Its protein is CASSPNGQDEQYF.

This chain links TRBV5-1 with TRBJ1-5; no definite D call. The CDR3 covers 15 residues. Germline V lookup: CDR1 SGHRS, CDR2 YFSETQ. Trimming took 0 bases from V and 5 from J, leaving 12 bases between them. This chain's CDR3 is CASSLVFEPHQPQHF. The CDR3 DNA sequence: TGCGCCAGCAGCTTGGTCTTTGAGCCTCATCAGCCCCAGCATTTT.

The chain combines TRBV28 with TRBJ1-2; TRBD1 agrees at 8 bases. CDR1 and CDR2 from the germline V gene are MDHEN and SYDVKM. There are 13 residues in the CDR3. With V trimmed by 4 bases and J by 7 bases, 5 bases remained unmatched. The DNA for the CDR3 is TGTGCCAGCAGTTCCGGACAGGGCCGTGGCTACACCTTC. Encoded protein: CASSSGQGRGYTF.

This clone has just one count. The V and J genes are TRBV19 and TRBJ1-1, with D perhaps matching TRBD1 (5 bases). Germline CDR1 reads LNHDA; CDR2 reads SQIVND (reference sequence). V lost 3 bases and J lost 5, with 7 bases in between. The CDR3 sequence is 12 residues long. The CDR3 loop reads CASSIQGTEAFF. The DNA for the CDR3 is TGTGCCAGTAGTATCCAGGGTACTGAAGCTTTCTTT.

The chain uses TRBV18 and TRBJ1-4; the match to TRBD1 covers 7 bases. This CDR3 spans 15 amino acids. The V segment lost 1 base and the J segment 7 bases; nucleotides outside the gene matches: 6. Germline CDR1 KGHSH, CDR2 LQKENI. CDR3 DNA sequence: TGTGCCAGCTCACCACAAGGGGGCGCATCTGAAAAACTGTTTTTT. Protein product: CASSPQGGASEKLFF. The full variable domain, in which reference TRBV18 and TRBJ1-4 provide the parts outside the CDR3, is NAGVMQNPRHLVRRRGQEARLRCSPMKGHSHVYWYRQLPEEGLKFMVYLQKENIIDESGMPKERFSAEFPKEGPSILRIQQVVRGDSAAYFCASSPQGGASEKLFFGSGTQLSVL.

This clone was detected once. This chain joins TRBV28 and TRBJ1-2, with TRBD1 matching over 7 bases. J lost 4 bases, V lost 9 bases, and 11 bases had no gene match. The length of the CDR3 is 14 residues. Germline lookup yields CDR1 MDHEN and CDR2 SYDVKM. CDR3 coding DNA: TGTGCCAGTATAGCAATGGACAGGACCTATGGCTACACCTTC. This codes for CASIAMDRTYGYTF.